This record concerns one T cell receptor (beta chain) sequence. It lacks a known antigen. No per-base quality is available; no much larger clone lies one base away. This record belongs to a study of neurological immune-mediated disorders (dated by TCRdb to between 2018 and 2021). General notes on the study: Peripheral blood TCR-beta repertoires from HTLV-I-associated myelopathy (HAM/TSP) patients, multiple sclerosis patients and healthy controls were compared by UMI-based sequencing. Longitudinal samples, technical triplicates and paired sorted CD4+ and CD8+ T-cell subsets, alongside PBMC samples, were included among the roughly 110 TCR-beta libraries. Longitudinal HAM/TSP donors and healthy donors each had 3 time-points at intervals of about 3-40 months. The cohort comprised 68 subjects: roughly 14 HAM/TSP patients, 35 or so multiple sclerosis patients and about 20 healthy controls.

cDNA was synthesized by template-switch 5'RACE using a primer with a 10-nucleotide random unique molecular identifier that tagged each TCR transcript. Every sequencing run covered 15-18 subjects and yielded more than 160 million TCR-beta sequences. The RNeasy kit was used for extraction of total RNA. TCR-beta VDJ regions were amplified with primers for the TCR constant region and the 5'RACE anchor, using the KAPA Real-time Library Amplification kit. Sample indexes and Illumina adaptors were added in a first PCR, after which library yield was increased in a second PCR. After Ampure bead purification, the roughly 650 bp TCR product was size-selected on a 2% E-gel SizeSelection system. Before pooling, library quality was assessed on a Bioanalyzer, concentration was determined with Qubit, and library quantification was performed with the Kapa Library Quantification kit. Paired-end 2 x 150 bp sequencing of the libraries was performed on an Illumina HiSeq 2500. To increase sequence diversity, roughly 24-31% phiX was spiked into each library pool. The authors processed their data as follows. The quality-filtered reads were processed with the UMI-based MiGEC pipeline, whose error correction step removed more than 80% of the raw TCR sequences. VDJ genes were aligned to IMGT germline references, and each clonotype was defined by a unique CDR3 amino acid sequence together with V-J genes. VDJtools evaluated clonal expansion, Shannon diversity and CDR3 relatedness (CalcPairwiseDistances, ClusterSamples); CLCbio workbench built phylogenetic trees. Clones with at least 8 unique UMIs were defined as expanded, with this threshold being based on coefficient-of-variation modelling across technical triplicates. Using fastp at Q25 and MiXCR, TCRdb reprocessed the public reads and kept productive beta chains. Here each entry gathers all rows of one CDR3 protein and keeps the most common genes and DNA. Here the V and J calls rest on TCRdb's processing, not on the authors' analysis. The sample table records more than 40,000 distinct CDR3 sequences; about 12% of these occur just once. The ten largest clonotypes hold about 10% of the sample.

Based on the germline V gene, the CDR1 and CDR2 sequences are SGHVS and FNYEAQ. Including cysteine and phenylalanine, the CDR3 has 15 amino acids. The read is trimmed to its CDR3 DNA, 45 bases read in frame from base 1. V and J are truncated by 1 base and 4 bases respectively, leaving an intervening sequence of 10 bases. General study outcomes and caveats: Expanded clones from different subjects shared no identical CDR3 amino acid sequences, which suggests that TCR-beta repertoires were private in all groups. The highest TCR clonal expansion was observed in HAM/TSP patients, whereas the lowest was observed in MS patients, even when compared with healthy controls.

The time point label of this sample denotes: longitudinal time-point 3. Unsorted PBMC libraries were generated from 2 million PBMCs stored in RNAlater at -80 °C until RNA extraction. Peripheral blood was subjected to Ficoll-Hypaque density gradient centrifugation to isolate PBMCs, which were then cryopreserved in liquid nitrogen. Material for sequencing was PBMCs. The receptor was isolated from a male donor with HTLV-1-associated myelopathy (HAM/TSP). The chain is made from TRBV7-6 and TRBJ1-4, and TRBD1 may be the D gene, going by 5 matching bases. The CDR3 here reads CASSLVDSSNEKLFF. The bases are TGTGCCAGCAGCTTAGTCGACAGCAGTAATGAAAAACTGTTTTTT.